These T cell receptor beta chains were read from a single sample in a study of blood T cells in healthy people across ages. In TCRdb, the 5' RACE reads were re-called with MiXCR into one record per CDR3 protein. This table has around 1,900,000 distinct CDR3 sequences, about 39% appearing once. Sequenced material: blood. These receptors originate from a human donor in good health. CDR3s include the opening cysteine and the closing phenylalanine or tryptophan. A D gene is named only where the DNA matches it firmly. Not all rows give a size; the values are once, few, many and, for expanded clones, a class.

d_call	v_call	j_call	clone_size	cdr3_nt	cdr3_aa
TRBD2	TRBV6-6	TRBJ2-4	once	TGTGCCAGCTGCGGGGGTGCCCAGGACAATGAGCAGTACTTC	CASCGGAQDNEQYF
TRBD1	TRBV6-5	TRBJ1-1	few	TGTGCCAGCCGAACCCCACAGGGGGCCTACACTGAAGCTTTCTTT	CASRTPQGAYTEAFF
TRBD1	TRBV12-3/TRBV12-4	TRBJ2-1	.	TGTGCCAGCCGTTCTAGCAGGGGGAACAATGAGCAGTTCTTC	CASRSSRGNNEQFF
.	TRBV20-1	TRBJ1-2	.	TGCAGTGCTAGGTGGGGGTATGGCTACACCTTC	CSARWGYGYTF
TRBD2	TRBV6-2/TRBV6-3	TRBJ2-7	.	TGTGCCAGCAGGATTTGGCGGGGGTCCGACGAGCAGTACTTC	CASRIWRGSDEQYF
TRBD2	TRBV7-2	TRBJ2-1	.	TGTGCCAGCAGCCCAAAGGGACTAGCGGATGAGCAGTTCTTC	CASSPKGLADEQFF
TRBD1	TRBV6-5	TRBJ1-5	.	TGTGCCAGCAGGTTACACTCTAGGACAGGGGTCGCGGATAGCAATCAGCCCCAGCATTTT	CASRLHSRTGVADSNQPQHF
.	TRBV5-1	TRBJ2-1	.	TGCGCCAGCAGCTTGGATCGCCGGGGCTCCTACAATGAGCAGTTCTTC	CASSLDRRGSYNEQFF
TRBD1	TRBV9	TRBJ1-6	.	TGTGCCAGCAGCGGGGACAGGGGCGATTCACCCCTCCACTTT	CASSGDRGDSPLHF
.	TRBV5-1	TRBJ2-1	.	TGCGCCAGCAGGAACAGTGGTGGACCATATGAGCAGTTCTTC	CASRNSGGPYEQFF
TRBD2	TRBV7-3	TRBJ2-6	few	TGTGCCAGCAGCCGGGAGGGCACCGGGGCCAACGTCCTGACTTTC	CASSREGTGANVLTF
.	TRBV25-1	TRBJ1-2	.	TGTGCCAGCAGTTCATGGGGGCAAGCTAACTATGGCTACACCTTC	CASSSWGQANYGYTF
.	TRBV20-1	TRBJ2-1	.	TGCAGTGCTAGAGATCGGAGGGTTTCCTACAATGAGCAGTTCTTC	CSARDRRVSYNEQFF
.	TRBV5-1	TRBJ2-7	.	TGCGCCAGCAACCCTGGCAGGGGAGGAGTAGCGGACGAGCAGTACTTC	CASNPGRGGVADEQYF
TRBD1	TRBV24-1	TRBJ2-1	.	TGTGCCACCGAAGACAGGGGTAATTACAATGAGCAGTTCTTC	CATEDRGNYNEQFF
.	TRBV12-3/TRBV12-4	TRBJ2-4	.	TGTGCCAGCAGTAATCAAGCCGAAAACATTCAGTACTTC	CASSNQAENIQYF
.	TRBV20-1	TRBJ1-2	.	TGCAGTGCTAGAGATTTATGGAGCATAGCCCACTATGGCTACACCTTC	CSARDLWSIAHYGYTF
.	TRBV4-1	TRBJ1-4	few	TGCGCCAGCAGCCAAGATTTTAGCCGGTCACTGTTTTTT	CASSQDFSRSLFF
.	TRBV5-4	TRBJ2-5	few	TGTGCCAGCAGCTTGCCCCCTACCGGACAAGAGACCCAGTACTTC	CASSLPPTGQETQYF
.	TRBV5-6	TRBJ2-3	.	TGTGCCAGCAGCTGCGGGACAGCTAGGCATACGCAGTATTTT	CASSCGTARHTQYF
.	TRBV28	TRBJ2-1	.	TGTGCCAGCAGCCTAACCTCACCTAGCTCCTACAATGAGCAGTTCTTC	CASSLTSPSSYNEQFF